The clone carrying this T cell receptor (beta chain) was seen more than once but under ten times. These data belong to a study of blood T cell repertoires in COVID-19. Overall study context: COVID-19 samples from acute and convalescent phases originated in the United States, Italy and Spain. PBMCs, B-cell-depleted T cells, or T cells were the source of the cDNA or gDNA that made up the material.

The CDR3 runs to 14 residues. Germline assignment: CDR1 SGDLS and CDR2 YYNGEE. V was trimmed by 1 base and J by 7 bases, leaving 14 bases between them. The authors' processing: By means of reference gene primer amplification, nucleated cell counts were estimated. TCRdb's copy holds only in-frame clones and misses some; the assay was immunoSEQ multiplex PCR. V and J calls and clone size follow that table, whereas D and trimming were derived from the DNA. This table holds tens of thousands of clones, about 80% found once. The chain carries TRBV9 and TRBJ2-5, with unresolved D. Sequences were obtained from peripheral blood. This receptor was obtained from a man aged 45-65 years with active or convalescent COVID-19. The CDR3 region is CASSVMETLGTQYF. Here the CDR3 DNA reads TGTGCCAGCAGCGTAATGGAGACCTTAGGGACCCAGTACTTC.